This entry concerns a single T cell receptor (beta chain). The identical CDR3 is also encoded by other nucleotide sequences in the sample. TCRdb's copy holds only in-frame clones and misses some; the assay was immunoSEQ multiplex PCR. This table holds about 73,000 clones, more than 80% found once. The record originates from a study of OX40 agonist ivuxolimab in advanced cancers. Study-wide background: One hepatocellular carcinoma and a couple of cutaneous melanoma patients partially responded.

Autoimmune disease history or systemic immunosuppression barred patients. This CDR3 region has 13 residues. In germline, CDR1 is SGDLS, CDR2 YYNGEE. V was cut by 0 bases and J by 1 base, with 3 bases left in between. The source of this sequence is an adult with an advanced solid tumor such as melanoma, head and neck, liver or kidney cancer. The V and J genes are TRBV9 and TRBJ2-3; D unclear. Source: CD4+ or CD8+ T cells sorted from blood, taken in a trial of the OX40 agonist ivuxolimab. The CDR3 region is CASSVGGTDTQYF. The CDR3 bases are TGTGCCAGCAGCGTAGGCGGCACAGATACGCAGTATTTT.